The subject of this entry is one TCR beta chain. Antigen unknown. The data stem from a study of graft-versus-host responses after intestinal transplantation. Study-wide results and limits: In recipient marrow, GvH clones were found, and some appeared first in ileum or blood.

Assay used: immunoSEQ multiplex PCR; TCRdb lists only in-frame clones, some missing. The sample records some 90,000 clones, roughly 93% being singletons. Germline values: CDR1 PRHDT, CDR2 FYEKMQ (reference sequence). Unmatched junction bases numbered 2, after V lost 4 bases and J lost 3 bases. The CDR3 length is 14 residues. Sequencing used unstimulated CD8+ T cells sorted from spleen or lymph node cells, obtained before intestinal transplant. The clonotype originates from a human donor who received an intestinal transplant. The rearrangement links TRBV13 to TRBJ2-7; 11 nucleotides match TRBD2. The CDR3 DNA reads as TGTGCCAGCAGCTCCGGGACTAGCGGCTACGAGCAGTACTTC. Translated, it gives CASSSGTSGYEQYF.